These T cell receptor beta chains were read from a single sample in a study of blood T cell repertoires in COVID-19. The data were produced by immunoSEQ multiplex PCR, yet TCRdb's version contains in-frame clones alone and is incomplete. The sample lists fewer than 60,000 clones; approximately 84% were seen once. Material: peripheral blood. These TCRs come from a man between 60 and 70 years old with acute or convalescent COVID-19. The CDR3 runs from the conserved cysteine through the conserved F or W. Each record gives: J gene, CDR3 length, D gene, clone size, V gene, CDR3 protein, CDR3 DNA. A D gene is named only where the DNA matches it firmly. Part of the rows lack a size; the others show once, few, many or a class for expanded clones.

TRBJ1-1 | 13 | TRBD1 | - | TRBV2 | CASRDRVNTEAFF | TGTGCCAGCAGGGACAGGGTGAACACTGAAGCTTTCTTT
TRBJ1-2 | 14 | - | once | TRBV2 | CASSEAAEYYGYTF | TGTGCCAGCAGTGAAGCTGCGGAGTACTATGGCTACACCTTC
TRBJ2-2 | 16 | - | - | TRBV11-2 | CASSRQTPTDTGELFF | TGTGCCAGCAGCCGACAGACCCCCACGGACACCGGGGAGCTGTTTTTT
TRBJ1-1 | 15 | TRBD1 | - | TRBV2 | CASSARDRMNTEAFF | TGTGCCAGCAGCGCACGGGACAGAATGAACACTGAAGCTTTCTTT
TRBJ2-3 | 17 | TRBD1 | - | TRBV30 | CAWRKKETGGAGDTQYF | TGTGCCTGGAGAAAAAAAGAAACAGGGGGCGCAGGAGATACGCAGTATTTT
TRBJ1-2 | 13 | TRBD1 | - | TRBV19 | CASSRQGAGGYTF | TGTGCCAGTAGTAGACAGGGGGCGGGCGGCTACACCTTC
TRBJ1-2 | 12 | - | - | TRBV5-6 | CASSLDTYGYTF | TGTGCCAGCAGCTTGGACACCTATGGCTACACCTTC
TRBJ2-5 | 16 | TRBD2 | - | TRBV7-9 | CASSQLELAGQETQYF | TGTGCCAGCAGCCAATTGGAACTAGCGGGACAAGAGACCCAGTACTTC
TRBJ2-7 | 12 | TRBD1 | once | TRBV29-1 | CSVPRQGFEQYF | TGCAGCGTGCCGCGACAGGGGTTCGAGCAGTACTTC
TRBJ1-2 | 12 | - | - | TRBV12-3/TRBV12-4 | CASSRDIRGYTF | TGTGCCAGCAGCAGGGACATTAGAGGCTACACCTTC
TRBJ2-7 | 14 | TRBD1 | - | TRBV2 | CASSPPDRAYEQYF | TGTGCCAGCAGCCCCCCGGACAGGGCCTACGAGCAGTACTTC
TRBJ2-3 | 13 | - | - | TRBV19 | CASSISGVDTQYF | TGTGCCAGTAGTATTTCAGGGGTGGATACGCAGTATTTT
TRBJ1-1 | 13 | - | - | TRBV25-1 | CASSRERNTEAFF | TGTGCCAGCAGTCGAGAGCGGAACACTGAAGCTTTCTTT
TRBJ1-1 | 14 | TRBD1 | - | TRBV14 | CASRLGTGAAEAFF | TGTGCCAGCAGACTTGGGACAGGGGCCGCTGAAGCTTTCTTT
TRBJ1-2 | 15 | TRBD1 | - | TRBV15 | CATSRDPQGFKGYTF | TGTGCCACCAGCAGAGACCCACAGGGGTTTAAAGGCTACACCTTC
TRBJ2-4 | 15 | - | - | TRBV9 | CASSVDFSFQGIQYF | TGTGCCAGCAGCGTAGATTTTTCCTTCCAGGGAATTCAGTACTTC
TRBJ1-2 | 19 | TRBD1 | - | TRBV14 | CASSPLLGQGATGDYGYTF | TGTGCCAGCAGCCCTTTATTGGGACAGGGGGCCACCGGAGACTATGGCTACACCTTC
TRBJ1-3 | 15 | - | - | TRBV4-1 | CASSQVHRAGNTIYF | TGCGCCAGCAGCCAAGTCCACAGGGCTGGAAACACCATATATTTT
TRBJ1-2 | 13 | TRBD1 | - | TRBV12-3/TRBV12-4 | CASSRQGGYGYTF | TGTGCCAGCAGCCGACAGGGGGGCTATGGCTACACCTTC
TRBJ2-1 | 13 | TRBD1 | - | TRBV30 | CAGDSSINNEQFF | TGTGCCGGGGACAGCTCAATCAACAATGAGCAGTTCTTC
TRBJ1-5 | 14 | - | - | TRBV15 | CATSRDTGNQPQHF | TGTGCCACCAGCAGAGATACAGGGAATCAGCCCCAGCATTTT
TRBJ1-6 | 15 | - | - | TRBV27 | CASSFVGNGGSPLHF | TGTGCCAGCAGTTTCGTAGGGAACGGAGGATCACCCCTCCACTTT
TRBJ1-1 | 15 | TRBD1 | - | TRBV7-6 | CASSARQGATTEAFF | TGTGCCAGCAGCGCACGACAGGGGGCGACCACTGAAGCTTTCTTT
TRBJ1-2 | 12 | TRBD1 | - | TRBV6-5 | CATKTGAPGYTF | TGTGCCACCAAGACAGGGGCGCCCGGCTACACCTTC
TRBJ2-3 | 15 | TRBD1 | - | TRBV12-5 | CASGSGQGSTDTQYF | TGTGCTAGTGGTTCGGGACAGGGAAGCACAGATACGCAGTATTTT
TRBJ2-7 | 14 | - | - | TRBV29-1 | CSVAFPETPYEQYF | TGCAGCGTTGCTTTTCCAGAGACACCTTACGAGCAGTACTTC
TRBJ1-2 | 17 | TRBD1 | - | TRBV5-5 | CASSLSGTGGVSNGYTF | TGTGCCAGCAGCTTGTCGGGGACAGGGGGAGTGTCAAATGGCTACACCTTC
TRBJ2-1 | 15 | TRBD1 | - | TRBV4-1 | CASSRSGQGVNEQFF | TGCGCCAGCAGCCGGTCGGGACAGGGGGTGAATGAGCAGTTCTTC
TRBJ1-5 | 10 | - | - | TRBV25-1 | CASVGEPQHF | TGTGCCAGCGTGGGAGAGCCCCAGCATTTT
TRBJ2-1 | 12 | - | - | TRBV6-1 | CASSLRSGEQFF | TGTGCCAGCAGTCTCCGGAGTGGTGAGCAGTTCTTC